These T cell receptor beta chains were read from a single sample in a study of naive and memory T cell subsets. A single record per CDR3 protein comes from TCRdb applying MiXCR to the UMI-ligation and nested PCR reads. The sample lists roughly 14,000 distinct CDR3 sequences; 5.2% were seen once. The specimen comprised skin, sampled from a tuberculin skin test site. Source of these receptors: an adult in good health. The CDR3 runs from the conserved cysteine through the conserved F or W. Each record gives: D gene, clone size, V gene, J gene, CDR3 DNA, CDR3 protein. A D gene is named only where the DNA matches it firmly. The size entry is marked missing in some rows and otherwise reads once, few, many or a size class.

TRBD2,many,TRBV20-1,TRBJ2-1,TGCAGTGCTAGAGGGCTAGCGGGGGTGAATGAGCAGTTCTTC,CSARGLAGVNEQFF
.,many,TRBV18,TRBJ1-2,TGTGCCAGCTCACCACAGGGAAACGATGGCTACACCTTC,CASSPQGNDGYTF
.,many,TRBV20-1,TRBJ2-1,TGCAGTGCTAGATCGGGCCAATCCTACAATGAGCAGTTCTTC,CSARSGQSYNEQFF
.,many,TRBV7-2,TRBJ1-1,TGTGCCAGCAGCTACTGGTCGGAAGCTGAAGCTTTCTTT,CASSYWSEAEAFF
.,.,TRBV5-1,TRBJ1-1,TGCGCCAGCAGCTTACGGGACGGGAGCACTGAAGCTTTCTTT,CASSLRDGSTEAFF
.,many,TRBV12-3/TRBV12-4,TRBJ1-2,TGTGCCGTGCCGGCTCCTAACTATGGCTACACCTTC,CAVPAPNYGYTF
TRBD2,many,TRBV4-3,TRBJ2-7,TGCGCCAGCAGCCAGGAAATCGGGGGGAACCCCGAGCAGTACTTC,CASSQEIGGNPEQYF
.,medium-sized,TRBV7-2,TRBJ1-2,TGTGCCAGCAGTTACGGTACAGGCAGTGGCTACACCTTC,CASSYGTGSGYTF
TRBD2,many,TRBV7-2,TRBJ2-3,TGTGCCAGCAGCCAGGGACTAGCGGGGAGAACAGATACGCAGTATTTT,CASSQGLAGRTDTQYF
.,many,TRBV28,TRBJ1-5,TGTGCCAGCAGTTTAAAGGGCCCGAGCAATCAGCCCCAGCATTTT,CASSLKGPSNQPQHF
.,medium-sized,TRBV20-1,TRBJ2-1,TGCAGTGCTTGGCGAGGGGGTAGCTCCTACAATGAGCAGTTCTTC,CSAWRGGSSYNEQFF
.,.,TRBV7-2,TRBJ2-7,TGTGACGGCAGCTTTGAGGGTTACGAGCAGTACTTC,CDGSFEGYEQYF
TRBD1,medium-sized,TRBV6-5,TRBJ2-3,TGTGCCAGCAGTTTGGGACAGGTGAGGACAGATACGCAGTATTTT,CASSLGQVRTDTQYF
TRBD2,medium-sized,TRBV7-2,TRBJ2-7,TGTGCCAGCAGCTTAGGGGTGGCGGGGGGCACCCTTGAGCAGTACTTC,CASSLGVAGGTLEQYF
.,.,TRBV7-8,TRBJ1-2,TGTGCCAGCAGCTTAAACGCGGTCCCCGCGATCTATGGCTACACCTTC,CASSLNAVPAIYGYTF
TRBD1,many,TRBV7-8,TRBJ2-1,TGTGCCAGCAGCTTAGTTAGGTTTACGGGACAGTACAATGAGCAGTTCTTC,CASSLVRFTGQYNEQFF
.,many,TRBV18,TRBJ2-1,TGTGCCAGCTCACCGGAGTATCTCCGGAATGAGCAGTTCTTC,CASSPEYLRNEQFF
.,.,TRBV19,TRBJ2-5,TGTGCAACTAAAGACCCGGGACAACCCCAAGAGACCCAGTACTTC,CATKDPGQPQETQYF
.,many,TRBV11-3,TRBJ2-5,TGTGCCAGCAGCCCCTCGGCCAATTCGGGGACCCAGTACTTC,CASSPSANSGTQYF
.,many,TRBV7-3,TRBJ2-2,TGTGCCAGCAGCCTCGGGACAATCACCGGGGAGCTGTTTTTT,CASSLGTITGELFF
.,many,TRBV12-3/TRBV12-4,TRBJ1-6,TGTGCCAGCAGCCCTTCGTTGCAGGGCCCTTCACCCCTCCACTTT,CASSPSLQGPSPLHF
TRBD1,.,TRBV4-2,TRBJ1-4,TGTGCCAGCAGCCAAGATGCCGGGACAGGGAATGAAAAACTGTTTTTT,CASSQDAGTGNEKLFF
.,many,TRBV5-1,TRBJ2-7,TGCGCCAGCAGCTCGGGGATTTGGGGGGAGGACGAGCAGTACTTC,CASSSGIWGEDEQYF
.,many,TRBV6-1,TRBJ2-3,TGTGCCAGCAGTGGGAATCCCGGCCGGGACTCTCGCACAGATACGCAGTATTTT,CASSGNPGRDSRTDTQYF
TRBD1,many,TRBV12-5,TRBJ1-4,TGTGCTAGTGGCACCGGGACAGTTGGGGGGCAGAAACTGTTTTTT,CASGTGTVGGQKLFF
.,few,TRBV18,TRBJ2-5,TGTGCCAGCTCACCTCAAGGGTCGGAGACCCAGTACTTC,CASSPQGSETQYF
.,medium-sized,TRBV5-1,TRBJ2-3,TGCGCCAGCAGCTTGGCGGGGGGCACCGATACGCAGTATTTT,CASSLAGGTDTQYF
TRBD1,many,TRBV29-1,TRBJ2-1,TGCAGCGCCAGGGGACAGGGCCCCTCTCGTGGGAATGAGCAGTTCTTC,CSARGQGPSRGNEQFF
.,many,TRBV28,TRBJ2-2,TGTGCCAGCAGGAGAAACGGGGAGCTGTTTTTT,CASRRNGELFF
.,few,TRBV19,TRBJ2-1,TGTGCCAGTAGCACCCGTCCTAACTCCTACAATGAGCAGTTCTTC,CASSTRPNSYNEQFF
.,many,TRBV11-2,TRBJ2-3,TGTGCCAGCTCCGCCAGCGGCGATGGCACAGATACGCAGTATTTT,CASSASGDGTDTQYF
TRBD2,many,TRBV6-1,TRBJ2-5,TGTGCCAGCAGTGAAGGCGGGACTAGCGTTGAGACCCAGTACTTC,CASSEGGTSVETQYF
.,many,TRBV7-3,TRBJ2-6,TGTGCCAGCAGCCTTAACAGGGCTGGGGCCAACGTCCTGACTTTC,CASSLNRAGANVLTF
.,.,TRBV20-1,TRBJ1-2,TGCAGTGCTAGAGATACCCAGGGGAGTGACTATGGCTACACCTTC,CSARDTQGSDYGYTF
.,many,TRBV10-3,TRBJ1-2,TGTGCCATCAGTGAGCCACCACCTACAGGGAACTATGGCTACACCTTC,CAISEPPPTGNYGYTF
.,few,TRBV18,TRBJ2-7,TGTGCCAGCTCACCGCGGGGACGGCCCATGGACTACGAGCAGTACTTC,CASSPRGRPMDYEQYF
TRBD2,many,TRBV7-3,TRBJ2-1,TGTGCCAGCAGCTTAGGGCTAGCGGGGAACAATGAGCAGTTCTTC,CASSLGLAGNNEQFF
TRBD1,medium-sized,TRBV20-1,TRBJ2-7,TGCAGTGCTAGAGATTTGTACAGGGGATCCTACGAGCAGTACTTC,CSARDLYRGSYEQYF
.,few,TRBV7-2,TRBJ2-7,TGTGCCAGCAGCTTTCTACAGCATTACGAGCGGCAGTACTTC,CASSFLQHYERQYF
TRBD1,many,TRBV30,TRBJ1-1,TGTGCCTGGAGCGTCAACAGGGGTACTGAAGCTTTCTTT,CAWSVNRGTEAFF
.,many,TRBV5-4,TRBJ2-5,TGTGCCAGCAGCTTGCAGGACCGGGAGACCCAGTACTTC,CASSLQDRETQYF
.,many,TRBV11-2,TRBJ1-1,TGTGCCAGCAGCTTTTTGGGCGGATACACTGAAGCTTTCTTT,CASSFLGGYTEAFF
TRBD2,large,TRBV7-2,TRBJ2-3,TGTGCCAGCAGCCCAGCGGGGAGCACAGATACGCAGTATTTT,CASSPAGSTDTQYF
.,many,TRBV2,TRBJ2-2,TGTGCCAGCGACGGAAGCGGGTCCGGGGAGCTGTTTTTT,CASDGSGSGELFF
.,many,TRBV21-1,TRBJ2-1,TGTGCCAGCAGCAGGTGTGCCACCCGGAGCTCCTACAATGAGCAGTTCTTC,CASSRCATRSSYNEQFF
.,few,TRBV20-1,TRBJ2-2,TGCAGTGCTTCCCGGGGGGCAACCGGGGAGCTGTTTTTT,CSASRGATGELFF
.,many,TRBV4-3,TRBJ2-1,TGCGCCAGCAGCCAAGATGTGGGGGATTTTACCAATGAGCAGTTCTTC,CASSQDVGDFTNEQFF
.,many,TRBV14,TRBJ2-6,TGTGCCAGCAGCCCCAAGGGACGGATCTCTGGGGCCAACGTCCTGACTTTC,CASSPKGRISGANVLTF
TRBD1,many,TRBV12-3/TRBV12-4,TRBJ1-2,TGTGCCAGCAGCATAGGACAGGGGGCTAACTATGGCTACACCTTC,CASSIGQGANYGYTF
.,medium-sized,TRBV18,TRBJ2-1,TGTGCCAGCTCACCACCGGGACATTCTCCGGGGAATGAGCAGTTCTTC,CASSPPGHSPGNEQFF
.,few,TRBV6-6,TRBJ2-3,TGTGCCAGCAGTGCGGATCCGCGAGATACGCAGTATTTT,CASSADPRDTQYF
TRBD1,many,TRBV20-1,TRBJ1-1,TGCAGTGCTAGAGATTTTGGACAGGGTATGTCAGGTGCTTTCTTT,CSARDFGQGMSGAFF
.,medium-sized,TRBV3-1,TRBJ2-2,TGTGCCAGCAGCCCACAGGATAACACCGGGGAGCTGTTTTTT,CASSPQDNTGELFF
.,many,TRBV11-2,TRBJ2-6,TGTGCCAGCAGCTTAGACGGGTTCGGGGCCAACGTCCTGACTTTC,CASSLDGFGANVLTF
TRBD2,many,TRBV13,TRBJ2-1,TGTGCCAGCAGCCCCTTCAGCGGGGGGGTCTACAATGAGCAGTTCTTC,CASSPFSGGVYNEQFF
.,medium-sized,TRBV7-2,TRBJ2-7,TGTGCCAGCAGCTTTTTTAGGGACTTCCCCTACGAGCAGTACTTC,CASSFFRDFPYEQYF
.,.,TRBV12-3/TRBV12-4,TRBJ2-2,TGTGCCAGCAGTTTGTTAGCTATGCTGACCGGGGAGCTGTTTTTT,CASSLLAMLTGELFF
TRBD1,many,TRBV20-1,TRBJ1-5,TGCAGTGCGCCACAGGGGAACCAGCCCCAGCATTTT,CSAPQGNQPQHF
.,few,TRBV20-1,TRBJ2-6,TGCAGTGCTAGGGCGGGACACCTTGGGACGTCTGGGGCCAACGTCCTGACTTTC,CSARAGHLGTSGANVLTF